This TCR beta chain appears in the sequencing data of a study of blood T cell repertoires in COVID-19. On the study more broadly: From the United States, Italy and Spain came samples of acute and convalescent COVID-19. T cells, B-cell-depleted T cells, or PBMCs supplied cDNA or gDNA.

The CDR3 runs to 15 residues. Germline assignment: CDR1 SGHAT and CDR2 FQNNGV. J was trimmed by 6 bases and V by 5 bases; bases with no gene match: 9. Under the authors' procedure: Reference gene primer amplification in the assay estimated nucleated cell counts. Method: immunoSEQ multiplex PCR; TCRdb's copy keeps in-frame clones and lacks some. V, J and clone size are those of that table, while D and trimming were read from the DNA. The table includes 300,000 to 400,000 clones, about 93% detected once. The receptor was derived from a woman between 18 and 29 years old who had recovered from COVID-19. The gene calls are TRBV11-2 and TRBJ2-1; 8 bases agree with TRBD1. Sequencing input: peripheral blood. The CDR3 region has the DNA TGTGCCAGCAGCATGACAGGGGCTGACGTCAATGAGCAGTTCTTC. It specifies CASSMTGADVNEQFF.